Here is one TCR beta chain with its context. The antigen remains undetermined. These data are taken from a study of immune cell composition in non-small cell lung cancer. Study outcomes and limitations: Lung adenocarcinomas had lower top 10 clone scores and clonality than squamous tumours. Clones >0.5% enriched in tumour were rarer in adenocarcinoma (around 35%) than squamous (approximately 80%).

V gave up 1 base and J gave up 5 bases; unmatched junction bases: 6. This CDR3 contains 15 residues. CDR1 and CDR2 (germline): SGHTS, YDEGEE. Using immunoSEQ multiplex PCR, the repertoire was profiled, and TCRdb retains in-frame clones only, with some absent. The data contain thousands of clones, under 85% of them singletons. The chain recombines TRBV5-8 with TRBJ2-7, with 10 bases lining up with TRBD1. The origin of this receptor is a human donor with non-small cell lung cancer. The sequencing sample was made of lung tumor tissue. CDR3 coding DNA: TGTGCCAGCAGCTTGAGGACAGGGGGTGTCCACGAGCAGTACTTC. This translates into CASSLRTGGVHEQYF.